These 19 T cell receptor beta chains were sequenced from one sample in a study of cytomegalovirus exposure and HLA in healthy donors (dated by TCRdb to between 2016 and 2019). The library was built by means of the immunoSEQ multiplex PCR assay. TCRdb stores this immuneACCESS table with in-frame sequences only. Part of the clones is absent; in the studies checked, under half of the shortfall reflects unresolved V genes, and no reason is known for the rest. The sample records approximately 58,000 clones, 85% to 95% of which are singletons. In total, the top ten clones hold over 2% of the sample. Sequencing was carried out using PBMCs. The receptors were gathered from a young man in good health and CMV-seronegative.

This sequence joins TRBV28 and TRBJ2-7; TRBD1 is a possible D gene (6 bases). This CDR3 spans 14 amino acids. CDR1 and CDR2 from the germline V gene are MDHEN and SYDVKM. Trimming removed 5 bases from V and 3 bases from J, with 14 bases in between. This CDR3 is CASSSPGRGYEQYF. The CDR3 nucleotides read TGTGCCAGCAGTAGCCCTGGCAGGGGCTACGAGCAGTACTTC.

V and J are TRBV5-4 and TRBJ1-1; weak D call: TRBD1 (6 bases). The V gene lost 4 bases and the J gene lost 1 base, with 20 bases spanning the gap. The CDR3 consists of 17 residues. Germline CDR1 and CDR2: SGHNT and YYREEE (reference sequence). The CDR3 nucleotides read TGTGCCAGCAGCCCGCGAAGTTTAGGGGGTTGGAACACTGAAGCTTTCTTT. It specifies CASSPRSLGGWNTEAFF.

The chain employs TRBV6-5 and TRBJ1-2; D unresolved. This CDR3 has 13 residues. Trimming left V 2 bases short and J 8 bases short, with 12 bases between. CDR1 and CDR2 (germline): MNHEY, SVGAGI. The chain's CDR3 is CASSYVEGEGYTF. Written as DNA, the CDR3 is TGTGCCAGCAGTTACGTGGAGGGCGAGGGCTACACCTTC.

The chain combines TRBV28 with TRBJ1-5, with D perhaps matching TRBD1 (5 bases). With 4 bases removed from V and 5 bases from J, the gap between germline ends came to 12 bases. The CDR3 has 14 amino acids. Looked up from germline, CDR1 is MDHEN and CDR2 is SYDVKM. The CDR3 reads CASSSQGLHQPQHF. DNA for the CDR3: TGTGCCAGCAGTTCCCAGGGTCTTCATCAGCCCCAGCATTTT. The whole variable domain, remainder taken from reference TRBV28 and TRBJ1-5, is DVKVTQSSRYLVKRTGEKVFLECVQDMDHENMFWYRQDPGLGLRLIYFSYDVKMKEKGDIPEGYSVSREKKERFSLILESASTNQTSMYLCASSSQGLHQPQHFGDGTRLSIL.

V and J are TRBV27 and TRBJ1-4; D is uncertain. Germline V gene data show CDR1 as MNHEY and CDR2 as SMNVEV (reference sequence). The V end lost 6 bases, the J end lost 7 bases, and 6 bases lay between the germline ends. This CDR3 is built from 11 residues. The CDR3 protein is CASRRGEKLFF. CDR3 bases: TGTGCCAGCAGACGGGGTGAAAAACTGTTTTTT.

V is TRBV28 and J is TRBJ2-7; 10 nucleotides align to TRBD2. Germline V gives CDR1 MDHEN, CDR2 SYDVKM. CDR3 size: 15 residues. The junction had 8 bases not matched to a gene; V was cut back by 4 bases and J by 5 bases. This chain's CDR3 is CASSWGIAGGNEQYF. CDR3 in DNA: TGTGCCAGCAGTTGGGGGATAGCGGGAGGAAACGAGCAGTACTTC.

Comments on this clone: The sample contains more than one DNA sequence encoding this CDR3. The chain joins TRBV5-4 to TRBJ1-5; D ambiguous. V lost 4 bases and J 4 bases, leaving 12 bases between the germline ends. Germline CDR1 SGHNT, CDR2 YYREEE (reference sequence). There are 14 residues in the CDR3. The CDR3 nucleotides are TGTGCCAGCAGCCCCGGAGGAGGAAATCAGCCCCAGCATTTT. Encoded protein: CASSPGGGNQPQHF.

J is TRBJ2-7 and V is TRBV6-5, with D tentatively TRBD2 (5 bases). The V gene lost 6 bases and the J gene lost 4 bases, with 16 bases spanning the gap. This CDR3 contains 14 residues. Germline CDR1 MNHEY, CDR2 SVGAGI. In nucleotides, the CDR3 is TGTGCCAGCAGGACCCAGGTGGGGAGATACGAGCAGTACTTC. This encodes CASRTQVGRYEQYF.

The chain combines TRBV6-1 with TRBJ2-5; the D is unclear. The CDR3 has 13 residues. Germline V gene lookup returns CDR1 MNHNS and CDR2 SASEGT. Trimming cost V 7 bases and J 1 base, with 10 bases left between them. For the CDR3, the DNA is TGTGCCAGCACCCACTCCGGCCAAGAGACCCAGTACTTC. It translates to CASTHSGQETQYF.

The chain uses TRBV6-6 and TRBJ1-3; D possibly corresponds to TRBD1 (6 bases). The V end lost 7 bases, the J end lost 0 bases, and 13 bases lay between the germline ends. The V gene's germline CDR1 is MNHNY and CDR2 SVGAGI (reference sequence). This CDR3 has 15 amino acids. The CDR3 is CASTRGATSGNTIYF. The CDR3, as DNA: TGTGCCAGCACCCGGGGGGCCACCTCTGGAAACACCATATATTTT.

The chain has TRBV7-2 and TRBJ1-4, with D possibly TRBD1 on 5 matching bases. The CDR3 loop spans 14 amino acids. Per the germline V gene, CDR1 is SGHTA and CDR2 is FQGNSA. With 5 bases removed from V and 7 bases from J, the gap between germline ends came to 14 bases. This chain's CDR3 is CASSRGAGGEKLFF. CDR3 in DNA: TGTGCCAGCAGCCGAGGGGCGGGGGGTGAAAAACTGTTTTTT.

The CDR3 loop reads CASSSQGLLQLFF. The DNA of the CDR3 is TGTGCCAGCTCGTCACAGGGGCTTCTGCAGCTGTTTTTT. The rearrangement links TRBV18 to TRBJ2-2, with 7 positions matching TRBD1. CDR3 length: 13 residues. Germline trimming cut 6 bases from V and 12 bases from J; bases unmatched to any gene: 10. Germline V gives CDR1 KGHSH, CDR2 LQKENI.

The table lists this clone with a count of one. The chain is built from TRBV27 and TRBJ1-2; D remains ambiguous. The CDR3 consists of 12 residues. Between the trimmed V and J ends, which lost 5 bases and 7 bases, there was a span of 11 bases. Germline CDR1 MNHEY, CDR2 SMNVEV (reference sequence). CDR3 nucleotides: TGTGCCAGCAGTGACCGGGATATTGGCTACACCTTC. It yields the protein CASSDRDIGYTF.

There are a few counts of this clone. The V gene is TRBV6-1, the J gene TRBJ1-5, with TRBD1 identical over 7 bases. Germline V gene lookup returns CDR1 MNHNS and CDR2 SASEGT. V lost 8 bases to trimming and J lost 7 bases; unmatched junction nucleotides: 2. CDR3 size: 11 residues. The CDR3 spells CASGTEQPQHF. CDR3 nucleotide sequence: TGTGCCAGCGGGACAGAACAGCCCCAGCATTTT.

This clone appeared once. The J gene is TRBJ2-1, the V gene TRBV5-4; TRBD2 matches 13 bases. The CDR3 runs to 17 residues. Germline V gene data show CDR1 as SGHNT and CDR2 as YYREEE (reference sequence). V lost 4 bases to trimming and J lost 4 bases; unmatched junction nucleotides: 8. This CDR3 reads CASSAGTSGVRYNEQFF. The CDR3 DNA reads TGTGCCAGCAGCGCCGGGACTAGCGGGGTCAGATACAATGAGCAGTTCTTC.

CDR3 coding DNA: TGTGCCAGTAGTGCCGGGACAGGGAACTACGAGCAGTACTTC. It specifies CASSAGTGNYEQYF. The V gene is TRBV19, the J gene TRBJ2-7, with 9 bases matching TRBD1. V gave up 5 bases and J gave up 3 bases; unmatched junction bases: 5. The germline V gene encodes CDR1 LNHDA and CDR2 SQIVND (reference sequence). The CDR3 runs 14 residues.

This rearrangement joins TRBV20-1 to TRBJ1-1; no reliable D call. CDR1 is DFQATT, CDR2 SNEGSKA, per germline (reference sequence). V was cut by 0 bases and J by 11 bases, with 10 bases left in between. The CDR3 loop spans 11 amino acids. CDR3 sequence reads: CSARDLNSAFF. The CDR3, as DNA: TGCAGTGCTAGAGATCTGAACTCGGCTTTCTTT.

This clone showed up just once. CDR3 protein: CASSPRLAGDPTGELFF. The DNA for the CDR3 is TGTGCCAGCAGCCCCCGACTAGCGGGAGACCCCACCGGGGAGCTGTTTTTT. The V call is TRBV9, the J call TRBJ2-2; the match to TRBD2 covers 12 bases. The CDR3 length is 17 residues. Unmatched junction bases numbered 8, after V lost 4 bases and J lost 4 bases. Per germline, CDR1 SGDLS and CDR2 YYNGEE.

This clone was detected once. The chain joins TRBV7-9 to TRBJ2-1; the D gene is possibly TRBD2 (5 bases). The CDR3 contains 14 residues. Germline-derived CDR1 and CDR2 are SEHNR and FQNEAQ (reference sequence). V dropped 5 bases and J dropped 8 bases, with 16 bases sitting between them. The DNA of the CDR3 is TGTGCCAGCAGCCCATGGGCCGGGAACGATGAGCAGTTCTTC. It yields the protein CASSPWAGNDEQFF.